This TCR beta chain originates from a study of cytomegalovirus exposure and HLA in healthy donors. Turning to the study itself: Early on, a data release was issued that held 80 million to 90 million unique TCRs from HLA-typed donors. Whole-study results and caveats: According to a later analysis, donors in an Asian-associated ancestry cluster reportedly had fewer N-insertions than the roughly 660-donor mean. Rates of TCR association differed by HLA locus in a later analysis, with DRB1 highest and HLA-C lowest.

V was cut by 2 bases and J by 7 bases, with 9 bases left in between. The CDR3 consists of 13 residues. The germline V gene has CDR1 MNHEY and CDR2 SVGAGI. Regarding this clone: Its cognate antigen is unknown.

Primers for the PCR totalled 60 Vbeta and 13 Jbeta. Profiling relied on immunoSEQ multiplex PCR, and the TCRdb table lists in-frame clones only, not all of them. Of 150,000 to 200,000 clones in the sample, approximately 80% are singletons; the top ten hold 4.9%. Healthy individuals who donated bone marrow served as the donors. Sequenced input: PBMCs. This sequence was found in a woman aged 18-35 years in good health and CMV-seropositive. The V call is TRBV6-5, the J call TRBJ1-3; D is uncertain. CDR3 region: CASSYVESNTIYF. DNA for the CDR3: TGTGCCAGCAGTTACGTGGAGAGTAACACCATATATTTT.